Each of the 14 T cell receptor beta chains below was sequenced from the same sample in a study of cytomegalovirus exposure and HLA in healthy donors. PCR amplification relied on 60 Vbeta primers (plus 13 Jbeta primers). Libraries were prepared by immunoSEQ multiplex PCR; TCRdb keeps only in-frame clonotypes and omits some of them. This sample has more than 80,000 clones, with over 60% found just once. The sample was PBMCs. The receptors come from a man aged 55 to 70 in good health and CMV-seronegative.

The rearrangement joins TRBV19 to TRBJ2-5; 10 bases match TRBD1. This CDR3 contains 14 residues. Germline V gives CDR1 LNHDA, CDR2 SQIVND (reference sequence). V lost 1 base to trimming and J lost 4 bases; unmatched junction nucleotides: 0. The CDR3 nucleotides are TGTGCCAGTAGTATAGGGACAGGGGGAGAGACCCAGTACTTC. Amino acid sequence: CASSIGTGGETQYF. The whole variable domain, remainder taken from reference TRBV19 and TRBJ2-5, is DGGITQSPKYLFRKEGQNVTLSCEQNLNHDAMYWYRQDPGQGLRLIYYSQIVNDFQKGDIAEGYSVSREKKESFPLTVTSAQKNPTAFYLCASSIGTGGETQYFGPGTRLLVL.

This clone was found once. The chain joins TRBV11-3 to TRBJ1-1, with D possibly matching TRBD1 (5 bases). This CDR3 spans 12 amino acids. The germline V and J ends were trimmed by 4 bases and 11 bases, with 14 bases remaining between them. Germline V gene lookup returns CDR1 SGHNT and CDR2 YENEEA. CDR3 amino acids: CASSSTPKGAFF. The CDR3 nucleotides are TGTGCCAGCAGCTCCACGCCGAAGGGGGCTTTCTTT. The variable domain in full, with the rest retrieved from reference TRBV11-3 and TRBJ1-1, is EAGVVQSPRYKIIEKKQPVAFWCNPISGHNTLYWYLQNLGQGPELLIRYENEEAVDDSQLPKDRFSAERLKGVDSTLKIQPAELGDSAVYLCASSSTPKGAFFGQGTRLTVV.

The chain combines TRBV19 with TRBJ2-5; 8 bases agree with TRBD2. The CDR3 extends over 15 amino acids. The V and J ends lost 1 base and 5 bases, in that order; junction bases with no gene match: 6. Germline V CDR1 and CDR2: LNHDA, SQIVND (reference sequence). The CDR3 loop reads CASSIGGLEGETQYF. The DNA of the CDR3 is TGTGCCAGTAGTATAGGGGGACTAGAGGGGGAGACCCAGTACTTC.

The chain uses TRBV5-1 and TRBJ2-1; 7 positions agree with TRBD2. The CDR3 extends over 17 amino acids. Germline V gene sequence: CDR1 SGHRS, CDR2 YFSETQ. J gave up 6 bases and V 4 bases, and 16 bases lay outside the gene matches. The CDR3, as DNA: TGCGCCAGCAGCCGGGGGAGCGGGGACCGTCGCGGCAATGAGCAGTTCTTC. It codes for CASSRGSGDRRGNEQFF.

The sample holds a few counts of this clone. The chain recombines TRBV18 with TRBJ1-4; 12 bases align to TRBD1. Germline V gives CDR1 KGHSH, CDR2 LQKENI. V gave up 5 bases and J gave up 8 bases; unmatched junction bases: 3. This CDR3 spans 14 amino acids. CDR3 coding DNA: TGTGCCAGCTCAGCCGGGACAGGGGGCGAAAAACTGTTTTTT. It yields the protein CASSAGTGGEKLFF.

This clone occurred a few times. This sequence joins TRBV19 and TRBJ1-1; TRBD1 aligns across 7 bases. The CDR3 consists of 14 residues. Germline lookup yields CDR1 LNHDA and CDR2 SQIVND (reference sequence). V lost 3 bases and J lost 6; bases outside the gene matches: 7. This CDR3 reads CASSMPDRAPEAFF. DNA for the CDR3: TGTGCCAGTAGTATGCCCGACAGGGCCCCTGAAGCTTTCTTT.

V is TRBV29-1 and J is TRBJ2-3; D remains ambiguous. The CDR3 sequence is 13 residues long. V shed 1 base and J shed 3 bases, with 8 bases lying between them. Germline lookup yields CDR1 SQVTM and CDR2 ANQGSEA. The CDR3 here is CSVEGTVTDTQYF. As DNA, the CDR3 is TGCAGCGTTGAAGGAACAGTAACAGATACGCAGTATTTT.

This chain joins TRBV27 and TRBJ1-5; perhaps TRBD1 as D (6 bases). The CDR3 extends over 15 amino acids. The germline V gene encodes CDR1 MNHEY and CDR2 SMNVEV (reference sequence). Trimming removed 6 bases at V and 3 bases at J, with 15 bases between. This chain's CDR3 is CASSLGHGNNQPQHF. The CDR3 nucleotides read TGTGCCAGCAGCTTGGGACACGGAAACAATCAGCCCCAGCATTTT.

The chain uses TRBV5-1 and TRBJ2-4; the D gene is possibly TRBD2 (5 bases). The CDR3 is 16 amino acids. Germline V gives CDR1 SGHRS, CDR2 YFSETQ. V dropped 4 bases and J dropped 2 bases, with 16 bases sitting between them. The CDR3 coding sequence is TGCGCCAGCAGCCTCGGACTGGATCGGTCCAAAAACATTCAGTACTTC. This codes for CASSLGLDRSKNIQYF. The full variable domain, rest sourced from reference TRBV5-1 and TRBJ2-4, is KAGVTQTPRYLIKTRGQQVTLSCSPISGHRSVSWYQQTPGQGLQFLFEYFSETQRNKGNFPGRFSGRQFSNSRSEMNVSTLELGDSALYLCASSLGLDRSKNIQYFGAGTRLSVL.

This clone was picked up one time. V gene TRBV27 combines with J gene TRBJ1-5; D unclear. Trimming stripped 2 bases from V and 3 bases from J, with 8 bases between. The CDR3 is made up of 14 amino acids. Per germline, CDR1 MNHEY and CDR2 SMNVEV (reference sequence). The CDR3 is CASSLVAVNQPQHF. The CDR3 DNA follows: TGTGCCAGCAGTTTAGTGGCAGTCAATCAGCCCCAGCATTTT.

The V and J genes are TRBV7-9 and TRBJ2-7; a weak D match, TRBD2 (5 bases). The CDR3 extends over 11 amino acids. Trimming pared 4 bases from V and 7 bases from J, leaving 8 bases between. Germline CDR1 reads SEHNR; CDR2 reads FQNEAQ (reference sequence). For the CDR3, the DNA is TGTGCCAGCAGCTCCGGAGGAGAGCAGTACTTC. This encodes CASSSGGEQYF.

The rearrangement links TRBV9 to TRBJ2-3, with 8 bases that match TRBD2. Germline CDR1 is SGDLS and CDR2 is YYNGEE. Trimming took 3 bases from V and 1 from J; bases not matched to a gene: 4. This CDR3 has 15 residues. The CDR3 here is CASSATGGGTDTQYF. CDR3 nucleotide sequence: TGTGCCAGCAGCGCCACGGGGGGGGGCACAGATACGCAGTATTTT.

The chain recombines TRBV30 with TRBJ2-7, with D tentatively TRBD1 (6 bases). V dropped 7 bases and J dropped 2 bases, with 18 bases sitting between them. The CDR3 extends over 14 amino acids. Germline V gene sequence: CDR1 GTSNPN, CDR2 SVGIG (reference sequence). This chain's CDR3 is CASASSGVPYEQYF. In DNA form, the CDR3 reads TGTGCCTCCGCATCCTCAGGGGTCCCCTACGAGCAGTACTTC.

This sequence joins TRBV27 and TRBJ1-4, with D possibly being TRBD1 (6 bases). CDR1 and CDR2 (germline): MNHEY, SMNVEV (reference sequence). V was clipped by 6 bases and J by 5 bases, with 16 bases between them. The CDR3 runs 15 residues. Here the CDR3 DNA reads TGTGCCAGCAGCGCTACAGGGTTGGAGAATGAAAAACTGTTTTTT. It translates to CASSATGLENEKLFF.